The subject of this entry is one T cell receptor beta chain. The data are from a study of blood T cell repertoires in COVID-19. In the study overall: COVID-19 samples, acute and convalescent, were from the United States, Italy and Spain. From T cells, B-cell-depleted T cells, or PBMCs came the material, which was cDNA or gDNA.

Trimming removed 4 bases from V and 0 bases from J; junction bases left unmatched: 5. The CDR3 runs 16 residues. The germline CDR1 and CDR2 sequences are SGHTA and FQGTGA. As originally analysed: Amplification with reference gene primers provided the estimates of nucleated cell counts. Clones were read by immunoSEQ multiplex PCR, and TCRdb kept only the in-frame ones, dropping some. D and trimming were read from the DNA, whereas the V and J calls and clone size are those reported in that table. The sample holds approximately 270,000 clones, around 90% seen once. The TCR comes from a man in his late teens or twenties with active or convalescent COVID-19. The sample comprised peripheral blood. The chain combines TRBV7-3 with TRBJ2-1, with 8 bases that match TRBD2. The CDR3 region is CASSSTSGSSYNEQFF. In DNA form, the CDR3 reads TGTGCCAGCAGCTCTACTAGCGGTAGCTCCTACAATGAGCAGTTCTTC.